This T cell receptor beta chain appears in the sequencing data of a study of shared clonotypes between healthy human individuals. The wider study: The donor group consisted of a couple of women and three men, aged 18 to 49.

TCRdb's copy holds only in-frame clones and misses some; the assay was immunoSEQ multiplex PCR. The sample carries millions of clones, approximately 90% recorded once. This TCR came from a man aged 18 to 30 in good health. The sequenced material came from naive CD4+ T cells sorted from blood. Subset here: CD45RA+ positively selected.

The CDR3: CASSRGLSQPQHF. The CDR3 DNA sequence: TGCGCCAGCAGCCGTGGTTTATCTCAGCCCCAGCATTTT. J is TRBJ1-5 and V is TRBV5-1; D is ambiguous. The germline V gene has CDR1 SGHRS and CDR2 YFSETQ. V lost 4 bases, J lost 6 bases, and 11 bases lay in between. The CDR3 loop spans 13 amino acids.